One and the same sample provided the 20 T cell receptor beta chains below, sequenced in a study of cytomegalovirus exposure and HLA in healthy donors. PCR used 60 Vbeta primers and 13 Jbeta primers. Some clones are missing from TCRdb's copy, which holds only in-frame ones; the method was immunoSEQ multiplex PCR. The sample consists of 55,000 to 80,000 clones, 65% to 90% of them appearing once. Sample: PBMCs. The receptors come from a female donor in good health and CMV-seronegative.

The V gene is TRBV7-6, the J gene TRBJ2-3; no firm D call. V lost 3 bases and J 4 bases, leaving 8 bases between the germline ends. The CDR3 covers 13 residues. Germline loops: CDR1 SGHVS, CDR2 FNYEAQ. The CDR3 nucleotides are TGTGCCAGCAGCTTTAACGCGGCAGATACGCAGTATTTT. Translated, it gives CASSFNAADTQYF. Based on the CDR3 plus reference TRBV7-6 and TRBJ2-3, the full variable domain is GAGVSQSPRYKVTKRGQDVALRCDPISGHVSLYWYRQALGQGPEFLTYFNYEAQQDKSGLPNDRFSAERPEGSISTLTIQRTEQRDSAMYRCASSFNAADTQYFGPGTRLTVL.

This clone was seen only once. The chain carries TRBV7-9 and TRBJ2-7; D ambiguous. Trimming took 4 bases from V and 2 from J, leaving 9 bases between them. The CDR3 has 13 amino acids. Per germline, CDR1 SEHNR and CDR2 FQNEAQ (reference sequence). This CDR3 reads CASSSDGAYEQYF. In DNA, the CDR3 is TGTGCCAGCAGCTCTGACGGAGCCTACGAGCAGTACTTC.

The rearrangement links TRBV7-8 to TRBJ2-7; weak D call: TRBD2 (5 bases). The V gene's germline CDR1 is SGHVS and CDR2 FQNEAQ. V shed 5 bases and J shed 0 bases, with 11 bases lying between them. CDR3 length equals 14 residues. CDR3: CASSVYGGSYEQYF. In DNA form, the CDR3 reads TGTGCCAGCAGCGTGTACGGAGGCTCCTACGAGCAGTACTTC.

V usage is TRBV6-1 and J usage is TRBJ1-1, with D tentatively TRBD1 (5 bases). Germline lookup yields CDR1 MNHNS and CDR2 SASEGT. Trimming took 0 bases from V and 4 from J, leaving 12 bases between them. The CDR3 is 15 amino acids. This CDR3 reads CASSEALMGGTEAFF. The CDR3, as DNA: TGTGCCAGCAGTGAAGCTTTGATGGGGGGCACTGAAGCTTTCTTT.

The V gene is TRBV25-1, the J gene TRBJ1-6; D may be TRBD1 (5 bases). This CDR3 region has 16 residues. Germline V lookup: CDR1 MGHDK, CDR2 SYGVNS. V shed 4 bases and J shed 3 bases, with 13 bases lying between them. This chain's CDR3 is CASSGERGLYNSPLHF. The CDR3 region has the DNA TGTGCCAGCAGTGGAGAAAGGGGCCTCTATAATTCACCCCTCCACTTT. Filled out from reference TRBV25-1 and TRBJ1-6, the complete variable domain reads EADIYQTPRYLVIGTGKKITLECSQTMGHDKMYWYQQDPGMELHLIHYSYGVNSTEKGDLSSESTVSRIRTEHFPLTLESARPSHTSQYLCASSGERGLYNSPLHFGNGTRLTVT.

In DNA form, the CDR3 reads TGCGCCAGCAGCTCCGGGGGGGCCGACGCAAGAGGACTGTTTTTT. Encoded protein: CASSSGGADARGLFF. The V gene is TRBV5-1, the J gene TRBJ1-4; D perhaps matches TRBD1 (6 bases). Germline assignment: CDR1 SGHRS and CDR2 YFSETQ. The CDR3 length is 15 residues. V was pared by 3 bases and J by 13 bases, with 22 bases between.

This chain connects TRBV28 to TRBJ2-4; a possible D gene is TRBD2 (6 bases). Germline V lookup: CDR1 MDHEN, CDR2 SYDVKM. The V end was cut by 7 bases, the J end by 3 bases, with 16 bases between. The CDR3 has 15 residues. For the CDR3, the DNA is TGTGCCAGCATCGTCAGACGGGGAGGCAAAAACATTCAGTACTTC. The encoded protein is CASIVRRGGKNIQYF.

V usage is TRBV13 and J usage is TRBJ1-6; D remains unclear. CDR1 PRHDT and CDR2 FYEKMQ come from the germline V gene (reference sequence). The CDR3 has 14 residues. Trimming cost V 0 bases and J 10 bases, with 10 bases left between them. CDR3 amino acids: CASSLGDSGSPLHF. The CDR3 coding sequence is TGTGCCAGCAGCTTAGGAGACTCCGGCTCACCCCTCCACTTT.

This clone was seen a few times. V is TRBV18 and J is TRBJ2-3, with 13 bases identical to TRBD2. CDR3 length equals 17 residues. CDR1 is KGHSH and CDR2 is LQKENI in the germline V gene. The V and J ends lost 5 bases and 1 base, in that order; junction bases with no gene match: 6. CDR3 nucleotides: TGTGCCAGCTCAACCAAACTAGCGGGAGGGCGCACAGATACGCAGTATTTT. This encodes CASSTKLAGGRTDTQYF. Full variable domain (outside the CDR3, taken from reference TRBV18 and TRBJ2-3): NAGVMQNPRHLVRRRGQEARLRCSPMKGHSHVYWYRQLPEEGLKFMVYLQKENIIDESGMPKERFSAEFPKEGPSILRIQQVVRGDSAAYFCASSTKLAGGRTDTQYFGPGTRLTVL.

The rearrangement joins TRBV6-5 to TRBJ1-1, with D unresolved. Between the trimmed V and J ends, which lost 2 bases and 1 base, there was a span of 11 bases. Germline CDR1 and CDR2: MNHEY and SVGAGI. The CDR3 totals 15 residues. CDR3 loop: CASSYDGIGNTEAFF. Here the CDR3 DNA reads TGTGCCAGCAGTTACGATGGCATTGGGAACACTGAAGCTTTCTTT.

V usage is TRBV11-2 and J usage is TRBJ2-1; the match to TRBD2 covers 7 bases. Germline V gene data show CDR1 as SGHAT and CDR2 as FQNNGV. V lost 1 base and J lost 5; bases outside the gene matches: 8. CDR3 size: 16 residues. The CDR3 nucleotides read TGTGCCAGCAGCTTAGCATTAGGACTAGGGGACAATGAGCAGTTCTTC. Its protein product is CASSLALGLGDNEQFF.

The chain carries TRBV18 and TRBJ2-5; maybe TRBD2 (5 bases). The better agreement between TRBJ2-7 and the DNA end casts doubt on the J call. Germline CDR1 reads KGHSH; CDR2 reads LQKENI. The CDR3 extends over 15 amino acids. The CDR3 region is CASSPTGRVVDEQYF. The CDR3, as DNA: TGTGCCAGCTCACCGACGGGGAGAGTCGTGGACGAGCAGTACTTC.

The chain couples TRBV15 to TRBJ1-6; TRBD1 is a possible D gene (6 bases). The CDR3 is made up of 15 amino acids. CDR1 and CDR2 from the germline V gene are LNHNV and YYDKDF (reference sequence). The V end was cut by 0 bases, the J end by 10 bases, with 13 bases between. CDR3 sequence (DNA): TGTGCCACCAGCAGAGACGGGGGGCTAGGGTCACCCCTCCACTTT. Its translation: CATSRDGGLGSPLHF.

V is TRBV29-1 and J is TRBJ1-1; a weak D match, TRBD1 (5 bases). CDR1 SQVTM and CDR2 ANQGSEA come from the germline V gene. Between the trimmed V and J ends, which lost 1 base and 0 bases, there was a span of 6 bases. This CDR3 has 13 amino acids. The CDR3 loop is CSVEAGLNTEAFF. DNA of the CDR3: TGCAGCGTTGAAGCAGGGCTGAACACTGAAGCTTTCTTT.

This chain connects TRBV7-3 to TRBJ2-5; TRBD2 matches 11 bases. The J call may be faulty, since TRBJ2-7 better matches the DNA end. Germline-derived CDR1 and CDR2 are SGHTA and FQGTGA. The CDR3 consists of 16 residues. The CDR3 coding sequence is TGTGCCAGCAGCCGCGCGGCAACTAGCGGGAGCTCCGAGCAGTACTTC. The encoded protein is CASSRAATSGSSEQYF.

In DNA, the CDR3 is TGTGCCATAACAGGGGCGTACAATGAGCAGTTCTTC. Amino acid sequence: CAITGAYNEQFF. The V gene is TRBV2, the J gene TRBJ2-1; 7 bases map to TRBD1. CDR3 size: 12 residues. Germline assignment: CDR1 SNHLY and CDR2 FYNNEI. With V trimmed by 10 bases and J by 4 bases, 4 bases remained unmatched.

V and J are TRBV7-9 and TRBJ1-4; D is ambiguous. CDR3 length equals 14 residues. From germline, CDR1 is SEHNR and CDR2 FQNEAQ (reference sequence). Trimming shortened V by 5 bases and J by 8 bases, and 15 bases separated the two germline ends. The chain's CDR3 is CASSRSRTMEKLFF. Written as DNA, the CDR3 is TGTGCCAGCAGCCGCAGTCGTACTATGGAAAAACTGTTTTTT.

This chain connects TRBV11-2 to TRBJ2-7; D gene ambiguous. The CDR3 is 13 amino acids. Trimming removed 2 bases from V and 5 bases from J, with 10 bases in between. The germline CDR1 and CDR2 sequences are SGHAT and FQNNGV. DNA of the CDR3: TGTGCCAGCAGCTTATGGCTCCCAGACGAGCAGTACTTC. Its translation is CASSLWLPDEQYF.

The count of this clone is one. The chain recombines TRBV28 with TRBJ1-5; D not resolved. The V gene's germline CDR1 is MDHEN and CDR2 SYDVKM. V was pared by 2 bases and J by 6 bases, with 5 bases between. CDR3 size: 12 residues. The CDR3 DNA sequence: TGTGCCAGCAGTTTACTAGTTCAGCCCCAGCATTTT. Its protein is CASSLLVQPQHF.

The chain carries TRBV27 and TRBJ2-7; 11 bases fit TRBD1. Looked up from germline, CDR1 is MNHEY and CDR2 is SMNVEV (reference sequence). The J segment lost 3 bases and the V segment lost 6 bases, leaving 4 bases of the junction unmatched. This CDR3 has 14 residues. The CDR3 loop is CASRGQGALYEQYF. Written as DNA, the CDR3 is TGTGCCAGCAGAGGACAGGGGGCTCTCTACGAGCAGTACTTC.